This T cell receptor beta chain is from a study of shared clonotypes between healthy human individuals. CD8 cells regarded as naive lacked CD45RO, were positively chosen for CCR7, and omitted terminally differentiated effector memory CD45RA+ cells. The healthy adult donors were HIV-negative and reported no recent acute infections or vaccinations. This CDR3 contains 16 residues. Trimming removed 4 bases from V and 2 bases from J; junction bases left unmatched: 6. CDR1 SGHKS and CDR2 YYEKEE come from the germline V gene (reference sequence). On sorted subsets, replicate PCRs used 200 to 250 ng DNA, or about 30,000 T cell genomes. This table comes from immunoSEQ multiplex PCR, and its TCRdb copy is limited to in-frame clones, with some not included. This table has roughly 600,000 clones, roughly 98% appearing once.

The sequenced material came from naive CD8+ T cells sorted from blood. The receptor was isolated from a man aged 25 to 40 in good health. The J gene is TRBJ2-6, the V gene TRBV5-5; 7 bases agree with TRBD1. The CDR3, as DNA: TGTGCCAGCAGCGGAAACAGGGGTGCTGGGGCCAACGTCCTGACTTTC. This codes for CASSGNRGAGANVLTF.